A single sample gave rise to the 19 T cell receptor beta chains below, sequenced in a study of CD8 T cells in ankylosing spondylitis. TCRdb re-called the 5' RACE reads through MiXCR, storing one row per CDR3 protein. This table holds around 160,000 distinct CDR3 sequences, roughly 11% found once. Sequences were obtained from blood, either unsorted or a sorted T cell fraction (not recorded which). These receptors were taken from a male donor with ankylosing spondylitis or in good health (not recorded which).

The rearrangement uses TRBV7-2 and TRBJ2-1; TRBD2 agrees at 8 bases. This CDR3 spans 14 amino acids. J lost 8 bases, V lost 3 bases, and 6 bases had no gene match. Germline V lookup: CDR1 SGHTA, CDR2 FQGNSA. CDR3 in amino acids: CASSFRGGQDEQFF. CDR3 coding DNA: TGTGCCAGCAGCTTTCGGGGGGGCCAGGATGAGCAGTTCTTC. The complete variable domain, with remaining parts taken from reference TRBV7-2 and TRBJ2-1, reads GAGVSQSPSNKVTEKGKDVELRCDPISGHTALYWYRQSLGQGLEFLIYFQGNSAPDKSGLPSDRFSAERTGGSVSTLTIQRTQQEDSAVYLCASSFRGGQDEQFFGPGTRLTVL.

In its sample, this clonotype was seen many times. V is TRBV28 and J is TRBJ2-2; D perhaps matches TRBD2 (5 bases). The germline gives CDR1 MDHEN, CDR2 SYDVKM. This CDR3 spans 14 amino acids. Trimming took 7 bases from V and 1 from J, leaving 10 bases between them. The CDR3 DNA reads TGTGCCAGCACGTCTAGCCGGAACACCGGGGAGCTGTTTTTT. This translates into CASTSSRNTGELFF.

This clonotype occurred many times. The CDR3 DNA reads as TGCAGCGTTGCTAGCGTTCAGGGAGATACGCAGTATTTT. As protein: CSVASVQGDTQYF. This sequence joins TRBV29-1 and TRBJ2-3; D might be TRBD2 (6 bases). V lost 4 bases and J lost 5, with 13 bases in between. Germline V gene lookup returns CDR1 SQVTM and CDR2 ANQGSEA. CDR3 length equals 13 residues.

This clonotype was counted ten times or more. This chain connects TRBV5-1 to TRBJ2-1; TRBD1 matches 8 bases. V lost 4 bases to trimming and J lost 8 bases; unmatched junction nucleotides: 14. This CDR3 comprises 16 residues. Germline assignment: CDR1 SGHRS and CDR2 YFSETQ. CDR3 sequence: CASSPLGQGASYEQFF. In DNA form, the CDR3 reads TGCGCCAGCAGCCCCCTCGGGCAGGGGGCATCCTATGAGCAGTTCTTC. The full variable domain, with the rest looked up from reference TRBV5-1 and TRBJ2-1, is KAGVTQTPRYLIKTRGQQVTLSCSPISGHRSVSWYQQTPGQGLQFLFEYFSETQRNKGNFPGRFSGRQFSNSRSEMNVSTLELGDSALYLCASSPLGQGASYEQFFGPGTRLTVL.

This clonotype was detected ten times or more. The chain joins TRBV6-1 to TRBJ2-5; D may match TRBD1 or TRBD2 (5 bases each). Germline loops: CDR1 MNHNS, CDR2 SASEGT. The CDR3 loop spans 13 amino acids. Deletions cut 6 bases from V and 3 bases from J, with 11 bases between. CDR3 coding DNA: TGTGCCAGCAGCCCTTGGGGGAAAGAGACCCAGTACTTC. It yields the protein CASSPWGKETQYF.

This clonotype was counted ten times or more. The V call is TRBV4-1, the J call TRBJ2-7; the D gene is possibly TRBD1 (5 bases). The V gene lost 2 bases and the J gene lost 5 bases, with 7 bases spanning the gap. CDR1 is MGHRA, CDR2 YSYEKL, per germline. This CDR3 comprises 12 residues. This CDR3 is CASSQRGDEQYF. CDR3 sequence (DNA): TGCGCCAGCAGCCAAAGGGGCGACGAGCAGTACTTC.

This clonotype appeared many times. The chain combines TRBV12-3 or TRBV12-4 with TRBJ2-1; 10 bases are a match to TRBD2. V shed 6 bases, J shed 2 bases, and the junction held 4 bases outside the gene matches. The CDR3 is 15 amino acids. The CDR3 sequence: CASRSGLAPYNEQFF. Written as DNA, the CDR3 is TGTGCCAGCAGATCGGGACTAGCGCCCTACAATGAGCAGTTCTTC.

This clonotype was seen repeatedly, ten times or more. The rearrangement uses TRBV7-2 and TRBJ2-3; D gene ambiguous. This CDR3 comprises 17 residues. V lost 5 bases to trimming and J lost 0 bases, with 18 bases between them. CDR1 and CDR2 (germline): SGHTA, FQGNSA. In DNA, the CDR3 is TGTGCCAGCAGCCGAGGTACACGGGCGGCTAGCACAGATACGCAGTATTTT. This translates into CASSRGTRAASTDTQYF.

The V call is TRBV7-2, the J call TRBJ2-7, with 9 bases fitting TRBD1. Per germline, CDR1 SGHTA and CDR2 FQGNSA. The CDR3 runs 13 residues. The CDR3 protein is CATRDRDSYEQYF. CDR3 sequence (DNA): TGTGCAACCCGGGACAGGGACTCCTACGAGCAGTACTTC.

This clonotype occurred many times. J is TRBJ2-3 and V is TRBV6-1, with 9 bases matching TRBD2. The germline V gene has CDR1 MNHNS and CDR2 SASEGT. V trimming: 6 bases; J trimming: 3 bases; junction bases outside the gene matches: 7. The CDR3 is made up of 15 amino acids. CDR3 DNA sequence: TGTGCCAGCAGAATAGCGGGAGAAGGGACAGATACGCAGTATTTT. The encoded protein is CASRIAGEGTDTQYF.

This clonotype was picked up many times. This sequence joins TRBV11-2 and TRBJ2-1; tentative D call: TRBD1 (5 bases). CDR1 is SGHAT and CDR2 is FQNNGV in the germline V gene. The germline V and J ends were trimmed by 0 bases and 0 bases, with 15 bases remaining between them. This CDR3 comprises 18 residues. CDR3 DNA sequence: TGTGCCAGCAGCTTAGATTCCCAGGGTTCCTTCTCCTACAATGAGCAGTTCTTC. Amino acids: CASSLDSQGSFSYNEQFF. The full variable domain, in which reference TRBV11-2 and TRBJ2-1 provide the parts outside the CDR3, is EAGVAQSPRYKIIEKRQSVAFWCNPISGHATLYWYQQILGQGPKLLIQFQNNGVVDDSQLPKDRFSAERLKGVDSTLKIQPAKLEDSAVYLCASSLDSQGSFSYNEQFFGPGTRLTVL.

This clonotype came up a few times. The V call is TRBV5-1, the J call TRBJ1-2, with D unresolved. CDR3 length: 13 residues. Germline CDR1 is SGHRS and CDR2 is YFSETQ. Trimming shortened V by 1 base and J by 4 bases, and 8 bases separated the two germline ends. CDR3 sequence reads: CASSLNTIYGYTF. As DNA, the CDR3 is TGCGCCAGCAGCTTGAACACAATCTATGGCTACACCTTC.

The chain uses TRBV19 and TRBJ2-7; 8 bases agree with TRBD2. Trimming took 3 bases from V and 2 from J; bases not matched to a gene: 0. Germline loops: CDR1 LNHDA, CDR2 SQIVND (reference sequence). The CDR3 is 13 residues long. The CDR3 region is CASSMRGAYEQYF. The CDR3 nucleotides are TGTGCCAGTAGTATGCGGGGGGCCTACGAGCAGTACTTC.

This chain uses TRBV21-1 with TRBJ2-5; TRBD2, the table's D call, was not compared with the DNA. TRBV21-1 is labeled a pseudogene. This CDR3 spans 13 amino acids. The CDR3 here is CAEGLAVRETQYF. The CDR3 coding sequence is TGTGCCGAAGGACTAGCGGTTAGAGAGACCCAGTACTTC.

This clonotype was observed a handful of times. The V gene is TRBV10-3, the J gene TRBJ2-7, with 8 bases that match TRBD2. CDR1 and CDR2 (germline): ENHRY, SYGVKD. The V gene end was trimmed by 5 bases and the J gene end by 1 base; junction bases not matched to a gene: 7. The CDR3 sequence is 15 residues long. CDR3 DNA sequence: TGTGCCATCAGTCTAAAGCGGGAGCGATCCTACGAGCAGTACTTC. It encodes CAISLKRERSYEQYF.

This clonotype occurred many times. The gene calls are TRBV5-1 and TRBJ2-5; weak D call: TRBD2 (5 bases). V was shortened by 6 bases and J by 4 bases, with 10 bases between the two germline ends. The germline gives CDR1 SGHRS, CDR2 YFSETQ. The CDR3 length is 12 residues. CDR3 in amino acids: CASTTGGETQYF. The CDR3 coding sequence is TGCGCCAGCACCACCGGAGGAGAGACCCAGTACTTC.

The chain employs TRBV12-3 or TRBV12-4 and TRBJ2-3; TRBD1 agrees at 10 bases. Unmatched junction bases numbered 1, after V lost 4 bases and J lost 0 bases. The CDR3 totals 15 residues. CDR3 nucleotides: TGTGCCAGCAGTTGGACAGGGGGTAGCACAGATACGCAGTATTTT. Translated, it gives CASSWTGGSTDTQYF.

This clonotype was observed at least ten times. This chain joins TRBV3-1 and TRBJ2-7, with D uncertain. V lost 0 bases to trimming and J lost 13 bases, with 19 bases between them. CDR3 length: 14 residues. Looked up from germline, CDR1 is LGHDT and CDR2 is YNNKEL (reference sequence). The CDR3 nucleotides are TGTGCCAGCAGCCAAGATGTCGCAGCCTTACATTTATACTTC. Translating it yields CASSQDVAALHLYF.

The rearrangement joins TRBV5-1 to TRBJ2-1; a possible D gene is TRBD2 (5 bases). Trimming took 2 bases from V and 7 from J, leaving 16 bases between them. Per germline, CDR1 SGHRS and CDR2 YFSETQ. CDR3 size: 15 residues. The CDR3 is CASSLVAGAKNEQFF. For the CDR3, the DNA is TGCGCCAGCAGCTTAGTCGCGGGCGCTAAAAATGAGCAGTTCTTC. The full variable domain, in which reference TRBV5-1 and TRBJ2-1 provide the parts outside the CDR3, is KAGVTQTPRYLIKTRGQQVTLSCSPISGHRSVSWYQQTPGQGLQFLFEYFSETQRNKGNFPGRFSGRQFSNSRSEMNVSTLELGDSALYLCASSLVAGAKNEQFFGPGTRLTVL.